Shown below are 13 T cell receptor beta chains from a single sample sequenced in a study of shared clonotypes between healthy human individuals. Measured with immunoSEQ multiplex PCR; TCRdb has only the in-frame clones, and not every one. The table includes 2 million to 2.5 million clones, 85% to 95% detected once. Sample: naive CD4+ T cells from PBMCs. Subset described: CD45RA+ positively selected. These receptors all come from a man younger than 30 in good health. Some clones in this sample may be carry-over from other donors' samples.

The chain uses TRBV25-1 and TRBJ2-7, with D possibly being TRBD1 (5 bases). Trimming removed 2 bases at V and 3 bases at J, with 17 bases between. Germline CDR1 is MGHDK and CDR2 is SYGVNS. The CDR3 consists of 16 residues. DNA of the CDR3: TGTGCCAGCAGTGAAATAGGGGTGACAAGAATCTACGAGCAGTACTTC. This translates into CASSEIGVTRIYEQYF.

This clone was recorded a few times. The V call is TRBV5-1, the J call TRBJ1-1, with 7 bases aligning to TRBD1. The CDR3 runs to 16 residues. With 4 bases clipped from V and 7 bases from J, the junction kept 16 bases outside the gene matches. The germline V gene has CDR1 SGHRS and CDR2 YFSETQ. CDR3 bases: TGCGCCAGCAGCCCACCCGGGACAGAGAGGCTCTTTGAAGCTTTCTTT. Translating gives CASSPPGTERLFEAFF.

The chain combines TRBV5-6 with TRBJ2-3; 9 bases are a match to TRBD2. Germline V gene sequence: CDR1 SGHDT, CDR2 YYEEEE. This CDR3 region has 18 residues. Trimming took 2 bases from V and 0 from J; bases not matched to a gene: 10. The CDR3 DNA reads TGTGCCAGCAGCTTTAGTCCCCTAGCGGGATTGAGCACAGATACGCAGTATTTT. It yields the protein CASSFSPLAGLSTDTQYF.

The genes are TRBV10-1 and TRBJ2-1, with 12 positions matching TRBD2. The V and J ends lost 3 bases and 8 bases, in that order; junction bases with no gene match: 11. The CDR3 is 17 amino acids. CDR1 and CDR2 from the germline V gene are WNHNN and SYGVQD (reference sequence). The CDR3 is CASSDCVTSGSRYEQFF. CDR3 coding DNA: TGCGCCAGCAGTGACTGCGTGACTAGCGGGAGTAGATATGAGCAGTTCTTC.

CDR3 sequence reads: CASSPGYSGNTIYF. DNA for the CDR3: TGTGCCAGCAGTCCAGGGTACTCTGGAAACACCATATATTTT. V usage is TRBV2 and J usage is TRBJ1-3, with D perhaps matching TRBD1 (5 bases). V shed 5 bases and J shed 0 bases, with 8 bases lying between them. The germline V gene has CDR1 SNHLY and CDR2 FYNNEI. CDR3 size: 14 residues.

J is TRBJ2-5 and V is TRBV5-5, with D possibly TRBD1 on 5 matching bases. This CDR3 is 14 amino acids long. V lost 3 bases to trimming and J lost 7 bases, with 16 bases between them. CDR1 and CDR2 from the germline V gene are SGHKS and YYEKEE (reference sequence). In nucleotides, the CDR3 is TGTGCCAGCAGCTCCATCCAGGGCCCAGGGACCCAGTACTTC. Translated: CASSSIQGPGTQYF.

This clone is a singleton in its sample. The gene calls are TRBV6-1 and TRBJ2-4, with D perhaps matching TRBD2 (5 bases). The germline CDR1 and CDR2 sequences are MNHNS and SASEGT. CDR3 size: 12 residues. V lost 1 base and J 14 bases, leaving 12 bases between the germline ends. In DNA, the CDR3 is TGTGCCAGCAGTGAAGGGGCGGCCGGGGAGTACTTC. This encodes CASSEGAAGEYF.

This chain connects TRBV28 to TRBJ2-1, with D perhaps assigned TRBD1 or TRBD2 (7 bases each). Trimming took off 4 bases at V and 8 bases at J, with 21 bases between the two ends. Germline V gene sequence: CDR1 MDHEN, CDR2 SYDVKM. The CDR3 loop spans 16 amino acids. CDR3 coding DNA: TGTGCCAGCAGTTCCTCACTCGGCAGGGGGGGAGATGAGCAGTTCTTC. Amino acid sequence: CASSSSLGRGGDEQFF.

This clone was found once. The chain recombines TRBV19 with TRBJ1-3, with 7 bases matching TRBD1. Trimming cost V 6 bases and J 1 base; bases outside gene matches: 3. Germline V gene lookup returns CDR1 LNHDA and CDR2 SQIVND (reference sequence). The CDR3 spans 14 residues. The CDR3 nucleotides read TGTGCCAGTAGCCAGACAGGGTCTGGAAACACCATATATTTT. This translates into CASSQTGSGNTIYF.

This chain links TRBV4-1 with TRBJ1-2, with D perhaps matching TRBD1 (6 bases). Germline V gene sequence: CDR1 MGHRA, CDR2 YSYEKL. V lost 0 bases and J 4 bases, leaving 12 bases between the germline ends. The CDR3 covers 15 residues. The CDR3 DNA follows: TGCGCCAGCAGCCAAGATCCAGGGGTGAGCTATGGCTACACCTTC. Its translation is CASSQDPGVSYGYTF.

The chain has TRBV18 and TRBJ2-5; D unresolved. The V gene lost 3 bases and the J gene lost 3 bases, with 17 bases spanning the gap. Germline values: CDR1 KGHSH, CDR2 LQKENI. This CDR3 comprises 16 residues. CDR3 sequence reads: CASSPLPPDTKETQYF. Written as DNA, the CDR3 is TGTGCCAGCTCACCTCTCCCGCCAGACACCAAAGAGACCCAGTACTTC.

Concerning this clone itself: This sequence may be a read error, since a much larger clone differs from it by one base. The chain combines TRBV7-9 with TRBJ2-7; a possible D gene is TRBD1 (6 bases). Trimming took off 4 bases at V and 8 bases at J, with 12 bases between the two ends. The germline CDR1 and CDR2 sequences are SEHNR and FQNEAQ (reference sequence). The CDR3 runs 12 residues. The CDR3 protein is CASSSGQYKQYF. The CDR3 coding sequence is TGTGCCAGCAGCTCCGGACAGTACAAGCAGTACTTC.

The chain uses TRBV19 and TRBJ2-7; D uncertain. CDR3 length: 14 amino acids. The V and J ends lost 3 bases and 6 bases respectively, with 15 bases between them. Germline CDR1 reads LNHDA; CDR2 reads SQIVND (reference sequence). The CDR3 sequence is CASSIWGQLSEQYF. Written as DNA, the CDR3 is TGTGCCAGTAGTATCTGGGGTCAGCTTTCCGAGCAGTACTTC.